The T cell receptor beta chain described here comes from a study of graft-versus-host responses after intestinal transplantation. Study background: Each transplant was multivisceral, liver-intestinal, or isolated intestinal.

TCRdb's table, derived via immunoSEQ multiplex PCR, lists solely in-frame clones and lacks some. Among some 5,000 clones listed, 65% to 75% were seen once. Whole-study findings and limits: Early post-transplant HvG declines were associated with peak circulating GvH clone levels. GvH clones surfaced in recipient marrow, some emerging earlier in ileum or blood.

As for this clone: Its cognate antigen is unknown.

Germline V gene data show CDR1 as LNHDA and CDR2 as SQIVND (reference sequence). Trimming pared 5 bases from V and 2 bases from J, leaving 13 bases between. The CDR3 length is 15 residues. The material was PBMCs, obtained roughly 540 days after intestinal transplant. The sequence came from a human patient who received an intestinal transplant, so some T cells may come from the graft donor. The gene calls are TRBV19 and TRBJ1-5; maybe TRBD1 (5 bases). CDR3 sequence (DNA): TGTGCCAGTAGTCCTTGGGGGAAGGGCAATCAGCCCCAGCATTTT. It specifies CASSPWGKGNQPQHF.